One T cell receptor beta chain is described in this entry. Its specificity is unknown. This beta chain slipped into a library made for alpha chains as a stray read, so its size is not meaningful. V was clipped by 8 bases and J by 3 bases, with 10 bases between them. Germline CDR1 MNHEY, CDR2 SVGAGI. This CDR3 has 13 residues. The data are from a study of spatial heterogeneity in lung cancer. About the research overall: Detection of beta-chain sequences consistently exceeded that of alpha-chain sequences. In raw reads, more than eight appearances on average were recorded for each unique TCR and UMI combination. Broader study findings: Ubiquitous expanded tumor TCRs showed up in blood more at resection than follow-up.

TCRdb re-derived calls from the 5' RACE reads in MiXCR, one entry per CDR3 protein. The table has around 4,000 distinct CDR3 sequences, roughly 35% seen once. Indicated time point: sample taken at primary tumor resection. Unsorted whole RNA of tumor, nontumor lung or frozen PBMC was sequenced. Untreated early-stage non-small cell lung cancer patients, approximately 76 in total, were the donors. The chain links TRBV6-5 to TRBJ2-2, with D unresolved. The sequence derives from a male donor with early-stage non-small cell lung cancer. The starting material was PBMCs, obtained at surgery. The CDR3 loop is CASVDGYTGELFF. CDR3 sequence (DNA): TGTGCCAGCGTGGACGGGTACACCGGGGAGCTGTTTTTT.